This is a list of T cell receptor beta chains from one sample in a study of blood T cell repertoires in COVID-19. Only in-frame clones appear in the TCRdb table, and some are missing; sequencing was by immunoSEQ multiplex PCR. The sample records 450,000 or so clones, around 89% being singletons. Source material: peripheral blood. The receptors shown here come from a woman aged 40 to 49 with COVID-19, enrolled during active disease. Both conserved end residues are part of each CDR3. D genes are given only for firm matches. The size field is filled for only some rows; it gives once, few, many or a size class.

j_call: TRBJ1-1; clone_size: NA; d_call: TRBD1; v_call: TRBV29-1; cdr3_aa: CSVEKDGTGGEKGTEAFF; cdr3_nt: TGCAGCGTTGAAAAAGACGGAACAGGGGGTGAGAAGGGCACTGAAGCTTTCTTT
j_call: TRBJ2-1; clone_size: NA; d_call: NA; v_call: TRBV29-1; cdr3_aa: CSVTGIAPRNEQFF; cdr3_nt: TGCAGCGTTACAGGGATAGCTCCCCGCAATGAGCAGTTCTTC
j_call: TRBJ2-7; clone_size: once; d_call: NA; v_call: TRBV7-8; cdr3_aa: CASSLVGGDAYEQYF; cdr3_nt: TGTGCCAGCAGCTTAGTAGGCGGGGACGCCTACGAGCAGTACTTC
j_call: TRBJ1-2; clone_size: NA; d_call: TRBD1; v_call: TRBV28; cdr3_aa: CASSLSGTGRVGGYTF; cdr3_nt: TGTGCCAGCAGTTTATCGGGGACAGGGAGAGTAGGCGGCTACACCTTC
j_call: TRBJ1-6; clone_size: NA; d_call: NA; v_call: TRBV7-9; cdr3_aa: CASRPTLGRSYNSPLHF; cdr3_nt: TGTGCCAGCAGACCAACGCTTGGCCGCTCCTATAATTCACCCCTCCACTTT
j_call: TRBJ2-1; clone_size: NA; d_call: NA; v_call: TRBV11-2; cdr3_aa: CASSSVSGPFYNEQFF; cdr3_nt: TGTGCCAGCAGCTCCGTTAGCGGTCCATTCTACAATGAGCAGTTCTTC
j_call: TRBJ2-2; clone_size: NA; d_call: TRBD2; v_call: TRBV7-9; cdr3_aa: CASSLGRERVNGELFF; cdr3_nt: TGTGCCAGCAGCTTGGGGCGGGAGCGAGTTAACGGGGAGCTGTTTTTT
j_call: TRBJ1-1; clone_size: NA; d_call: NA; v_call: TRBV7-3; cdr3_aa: CASSLRQNTEAFF; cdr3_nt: TGTGCCAGCAGCTTAAGGCAGAACACTGAAGCTTTCTTT
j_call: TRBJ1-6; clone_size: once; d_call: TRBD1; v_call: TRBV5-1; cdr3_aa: CASSGLQGGNSPLHF; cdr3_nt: TGCGCCAGCAGCGGACTACAGGGGGGAAATTCACCCCTCCACTTT
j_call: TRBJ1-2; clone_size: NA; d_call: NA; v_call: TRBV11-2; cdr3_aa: CASSSQGYGYTF; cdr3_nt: TGTGCCAGCAGCTCACAGGGATATGGCTACACCTTC
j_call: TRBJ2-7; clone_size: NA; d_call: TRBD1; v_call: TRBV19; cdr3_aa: CASSKSGTGFYEQYF; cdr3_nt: TGTGCCAGTAGCAAATCCGGGACAGGGTTCTACGAGCAGTACTTC
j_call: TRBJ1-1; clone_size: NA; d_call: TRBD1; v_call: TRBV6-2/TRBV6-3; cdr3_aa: CASSYSRQGRTEAFF; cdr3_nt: TGTGCCAGCAGTTACTCGAGACAGGGGAGAACTGAAGCTTTCTTT
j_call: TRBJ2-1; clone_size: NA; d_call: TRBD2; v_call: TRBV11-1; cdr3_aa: CASSLKRGGHNEQFF; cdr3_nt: TGTGCCAGCAGCTTAAAGCGGGGGGGACACAATGAGCAGTTCTTC
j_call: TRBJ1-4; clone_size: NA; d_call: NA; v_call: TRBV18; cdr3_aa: CASSPRAATNEKLFF; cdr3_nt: TGTGCCAGCTCACCACGCGCGGCAACTAATGAAAAACTGTTTTTT
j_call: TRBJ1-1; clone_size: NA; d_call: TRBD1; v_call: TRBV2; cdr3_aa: CASSEGGTGMRSTEAFF; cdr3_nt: TGTGCCAGCAGTGAAGGGGGGACAGGAATGAGGTCCACTGAAGCTTTCTTT
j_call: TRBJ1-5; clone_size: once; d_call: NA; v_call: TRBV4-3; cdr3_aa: CASSQSRGRGNQPQHF; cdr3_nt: TGCGCCAGCAGCCAAAGCAGGGGACGCGGCAATCAGCCCCAGCATTTT
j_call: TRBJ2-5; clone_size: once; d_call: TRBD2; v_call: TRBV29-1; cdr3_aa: CSVAPGSGKETQYF; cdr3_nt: TGCAGCGTTGCCCCCGGCAGCGGGAAAGAGACCCAGTACTTC
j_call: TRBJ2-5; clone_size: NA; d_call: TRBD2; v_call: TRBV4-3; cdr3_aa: CASSPRLAGGIEFGETQYF; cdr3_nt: TGCGCCAGCAGTCCTCGACTAGCGGGAGGAATTGAGTTCGGAGAGACCCAGTACTTC